Shown below are 28 T cell receptor beta chains from a single sample sequenced in a study of cytomegalovirus exposure and HLA in healthy donors (TCRdb year 2017). Receptor amplification or capture employed the immunoSEQ multiplex PCR assay. The multiplex PCR relied on a mix of 60 forward primers for TCR Vbeta segments and 13 reverse primers for TCR Jbeta segments. TCRdb retrieved this table from immuneACCESS and kept in-frame rearrangements only. Not all clones are present; in checked studies, unresolved V genes account for under half, and no reason is known for the remainder. The sample table lists some 220,000 clones, 75% to 85% of them with a count of one. Around 2.9% of the sample belongs to the ten largest clones. The sample comprised PBMCs. The receptors come from an older woman in good health and CMV-seropositive.

There are a few counts of this clone. The CDR3 region has the DNA TGCGCCAGCAGCCTTTCCCCACCCACAAAGACCCAGTACTTC. Its translation: CASSLSPPTKTQYF. This chain uses TRBV5-1 with TRBJ2-5; D not certain. Trimming left V 4 bases short and J 6 bases short, with 16 bases between. From germline, CDR1 is SGHRS and CDR2 YFSETQ. The CDR3 extends over 14 amino acids.

The chain has TRBV7-8 and TRBJ1-2, with a tentative D call TRBD1 (6 bases). The CDR3 spans 15 residues. Trimming removed 2 bases at V and 3 bases at J, with 13 bases between. CDR1 is SGHVS, CDR2 FQNEAQ, per germline. Here the CDR3 reads CASSLSPSGDYGYTF. CDR3 in DNA: TGTGCCAGCAGCTTAAGTCCTTCAGGGGACTATGGCTACACCTTC.

This chain uses TRBV5-4 with TRBJ2-1; 12 bases match TRBD2. The CDR3 covers 15 residues. Germline-derived CDR1 and CDR2 are SGHNT and YYREEE (reference sequence). Trimming at V came to 4 bases and at J to 8 bases, leaving 7 bases not matched to a gene. The CDR3 loop is CASSPTSGSGDEQFF. The DNA of the CDR3 is TGTGCCAGCAGCCCGACTAGCGGGAGTGGGGATGAGCAGTTCTTC.

The V and J genes are TRBV29-1 and TRBJ2-1; D may be TRBD2 (6 bases). The CDR3 totals 14 residues. Germline V CDR1 and CDR2: SQVTM, ANQGSEA. Trimming removed 3 bases from V and 5 bases from J, with 14 bases in between. CDR3 sequence reads: CSVEGGGFNNEQFF. As DNA, the CDR3 is TGCAGCGTTGAGGGAGGAGGGTTCAACAATGAGCAGTTCTTC.

This clone has a handful of counts. V is TRBV6-5 and J is TRBJ1-2, with D uncertain. Per the germline V gene, CDR1 is MNHEY and CDR2 is SVGAGI. The length of the CDR3 is 15 residues. Trimming left V 2 bases short and J 4 bases short, with 14 bases between. This chain's CDR3 is CASSYGGVSSYGYTF. In DNA form, the CDR3 reads TGTGCCAGCAGTTACGGTGGCGTTTCTAGCTATGGCTACACCTTC.

This clone showed up just a few times. This chain connects TRBV7-6 to TRBJ2-7; 7 positions match TRBD2. This CDR3 is built from 16 residues. CDR1 and CDR2 (germline): SGHVS, FNYEAQ. The V gene end was trimmed by 5 bases and the J gene end by 6 bases; junction bases not matched to a gene: 16. The CDR3 sequence is CASSVAGDVTPGEQYF. DNA of the CDR3: TGTGCCAGCAGCGTCGCGGGGGACGTCACACCTGGCGAGCAGTACTTC.

This clone has only a few counts. The V call is TRBV5-1, the J call TRBJ2-1; 13 positions agree with TRBD2. V lost 4 bases and J lost 8; bases outside the gene matches: 3. Germline V lookup: CDR1 SGHRS, CDR2 YFSETQ. The CDR3 loop spans 14 amino acids. CDR3 loop: CASSPGLAGDEQFF. As DNA, the CDR3 is TGCGCCAGCAGCCCCGGACTAGCGGGAGATGAGCAGTTCTTC.

The CDR3 DNA is TGTGCCAGCAGCGCGAGCCCGGTCACGGGTAGCTATGGCTACACCTTC. Translation gives CASSASPVTGSYGYTF. The V gene is TRBV4-2, the J gene TRBJ1-2, with D unclear. CDR1 and CDR2 (germline): LGHNA, YNFKEQ. The CDR3 extends over 16 amino acids. Trimming took off 5 bases at V and 4 bases at J, with 20 bases between the two ends.

The V gene is TRBV15, the J gene TRBJ2-3; D perhaps matches TRBD2 (7 bases). The CDR3 sequence is 19 residues long. The V end was cut by 5 bases, the J end by 1 base, with 25 bases between. Germline values: CDR1 LNHNV, CDR2 YYDKDF (reference sequence). DNA for the CDR3: TGTGCCACCAGCCGGACGTCGCCGGGGGGCTATCAGGGCACAGATACGCAGTATTTT. It is translated as CATSRTSPGGYQGTDTQYF.

In this sample, this clone turned up a few times. V gene TRBV2 combines with J gene TRBJ1-2, with 7 nucleotides matching TRBD1. This CDR3 contains 14 residues. Germline trimming cut 3 bases from V and 6 bases from J; bases unmatched to any gene: 7. Germline CDR1 SNHLY, CDR2 FYNNEI. In DNA form, the CDR3 reads TGTGCCAGCAGTGATCCGACAGGGAGCGATGGCTACACCTTC. Amino acid sequence: CASSDPTGSDGYTF.

This clone showed up just a few times. The chain combines TRBV29-1 with TRBJ1-1, with D possibly being TRBD1 (6 bases). With 4 bases removed from V and 1 base from J, the gap between germline ends came to 16 bases. Looked up from germline, CDR1 is SQVTM and CDR2 is ANQGSEA. The CDR3 has 15 amino acids. CDR3 sequence reads: CSVARDTGRNTEAFF. Here the CDR3 DNA reads TGCAGCGTTGCGAGGGACACCGGAAGGAACACTGAAGCTTTCTTT.

The chain is built from TRBV10-3 and TRBJ2-2; D perhaps matches TRBD2 (6 bases). The CDR3 runs 16 residues. The germline V gene has CDR1 ENHRY and CDR2 SYGVKD. Trimming removed 6 bases at V and 6 bases at J, with 20 bases between. The CDR3 sequence: CAISRSSSGEPGELFF. Written as DNA, the CDR3 is TGTGCCATCAGCCGTTCTTCATCGGGGGAACCCGGGGAGCTGTTTTTT.

This chain links TRBV11-2 with TRBJ1-5; D call uncertain. CDR1 is SGHAT and CDR2 is FQNNGV in the germline V gene. This CDR3 comprises 14 residues. Trimming pared 6 bases from V and 0 bases from J, leaving 9 bases between. This CDR3 is CASSLSYSNQPQHF. For the CDR3, the DNA is TGTGCCAGCAGTTTATCGTATAGCAATCAGCCCCAGCATTTT.

The chain has TRBV6-5 and TRBJ2-7; 8 nucleotides agree with TRBD1. Germline values: CDR1 MNHEY, CDR2 SVGAGI. This CDR3 has 15 residues. V lost 0 bases and J lost 3; bases outside the gene matches: 4. CDR3 region: CASSYSTGQGYEQYF. CDR3 DNA sequence: TGTGCCAGCAGTTACTCGACAGGACAGGGCTACGAGCAGTACTTC.

J is TRBJ2-7 and V is TRBV6-6, with 9 positions matching TRBD2. CDR1 is MNHNY, CDR2 SVGAGI, per germline (reference sequence). The CDR3 totals 16 residues. The V gene end was trimmed by 0 bases and the J gene end by 0 bases; junction bases not matched to a gene: 3. The CDR3 nucleotides read TGTGCCAGCAGTTACTCAGGACTAGCGAACTCCTACGAGCAGTACTTC. Translated: CASSYSGLANSYEQYF.

The CDR3 DNA follows: TGTGCCAGCTCACCGCCCGGGGAGCACACTGAAGCTTTCTTT. Translated: CASSPPGEHTEAFF. This chain connects TRBV18 to TRBJ1-1; D gene unclear. The CDR3 totals 14 residues. CDR1 is KGHSH, CDR2 LQKENI, per germline. V shed 3 bases and J shed 3 bases, with 11 bases lying between them.

This clone has only a few counts. This chain joins TRBV6-6 and TRBJ1-2; TRBD1 matches 8 bases. V was pared by 2 bases and J by 6 bases, with 8 bases of the junction left unmatched. The CDR3 extends over 15 amino acids. Germline V CDR1 and CDR2: MNHNY, SVGAGI (reference sequence). The CDR3 DNA reads TGTGCCAGCAGTTACCTCAGACAGGGGAGTGATGGCTACACCTTC. It translates to CASSYLRQGSDGYTF.

A few counts support this clone. This sequence joins TRBV2 and TRBJ2-5; possible D gene TRBD1, 5 bases. The CDR3 totals 13 residues. V lost 6 bases, J lost 2 bases, and 10 bases lay in between. Germline V gene data show CDR1 as SNHLY and CDR2 as FYNNEI. The CDR3 bases are TGTGCCAGCAGAAGACAGAAACAAGAGACCCAGTACTTC. As protein: CASRRQKQETQYF.

The genes are TRBV6-4 and TRBJ1-2, with 7 bases that match TRBD1. Germline V gives CDR1 MRHNA, CDR2 SNTAGT. Trimming took 3 bases from V and 4 from J; bases not matched to a gene: 8. CDR3 size: 15 residues. The CDR3 here is CASSDFATGTYGYTF. In DNA, the CDR3 is TGTGCCAGCAGTGATTTTGCGACAGGGACCTATGGCTACACCTTC.

This clone was found once. The chain couples TRBV5-1 to TRBJ1-4, with TRBD1 as a possible D gene (5 bases). Germline V gene sequence: CDR1 SGHRS, CDR2 YFSETQ. The germline V and J ends were trimmed by 4 bases and 3 bases, with 16 bases remaining between them. The CDR3 is made up of 16 amino acids. The CDR3 loop reads CASSLLTVGSNEKLFF. Written as DNA, the CDR3 is TGCGCCAGCAGCCTTCTGACAGTCGGATCTAATGAAAAACTGTTTTTT.

This clone showed up just once. The chain uses TRBV6-4 and TRBJ2-1; tentatively, D is TRBD2 (5 bases). Looked up from germline, CDR1 is MRHNA and CDR2 is SNTAGT. This CDR3 has 13 residues. V shed 3 bases and J shed 7 bases, with 10 bases lying between them. CDR3: CASSEDSTNEQFF. CDR3 coding DNA: TGTGCCAGCAGTGAGGACTCCACTAATGAGCAGTTCTTC.

The chain couples TRBV2 to TRBJ1-2; D gene uncertain. This CDR3 contains 14 residues. Germline CDR1 reads SNHLY; CDR2 reads FYNNEI. V lost 7 bases and J 2 bases, leaving 14 bases between the germline ends. The CDR3 DNA sequence: TGTGCCAGCATACGCGGCGGCTCCAACTATGGCTACACCTTC. Translation: CASIRGGSNYGYTF.

This clone has just a few counts. The chain uses TRBV6-5 and TRBJ2-7, with 7 bases fitting TRBD2. The germline V gene has CDR1 MNHEY and CDR2 SVGAGI. CDR3 length equals 13 residues. With V trimmed by 2 bases and J by 6 bases, 4 bases remained unmatched. CDR3 sequence (DNA): TGTGCCAGCAGTTACGGGGGGGTCGGCGAGCAGTACTTC. Its translation is CASSYGGVGEQYF.

As for this clone: The sample carries other DNA sequences with the same CDR3. The rearrangement links TRBV18 to TRBJ1-5, with D maybe TRBD1 (6 bases). Deletions cut 6 bases from V and 4 bases from J, with 13 bases between. The CDR3 extends over 14 amino acids. Germline lookup yields CDR1 KGHSH and CDR2 LQKENI. The CDR3: CASSPTGHNQPQHF. In DNA, the CDR3 is TGTGCCAGCTCGCCGACGGGACATAATCAGCCCCAGCATTTT.

The V gene is TRBV10-1, the J gene TRBJ2-3; 7 positions match TRBD1. The germline CDR1 and CDR2 sequences are WNHNN and SYGVQD (reference sequence). The CDR3 is 13 amino acids. Unmatched junction bases numbered 6, after V lost 8 bases and J lost 4 bases. Written as DNA, the CDR3 is TGCGCCAGCGCGTCCCAGGGGGCAGATACGCAGTATTTT. Amino acids: CASASQGADTQYF.

The chain has TRBV9 and TRBJ1-5, with D unresolved. V was cut by 0 bases and J by 2 bases, with 9 bases left in between. The germline CDR1 and CDR2 sequences are SGDLS and YYNGEE. This CDR3 comprises 15 residues. DNA of the CDR3: TGTGCCAGCAGCGTAGGCCATCTAGGCAATCAGCCCCAGCATTTT. It codes for CASSVGHLGNQPQHF.

The V call is TRBV5-1, the J call TRBJ1-1, with 10 bases matching TRBD1. V gave up 4 bases and J gave up 5 bases; unmatched junction bases: 11. The V gene's germline CDR1 is SGHRS and CDR2 YFSETQ. This CDR3 region has 16 residues. The CDR3 DNA reads TGCGCCAGCAGCACCCGACAGGGGGCTCGGGAAACTGAAGCTTTCTTT. Translation: CASSTRQGARETEAFF.

The chain combines TRBV11-2 with TRBJ2-5; 9 positions agree with TRBD2. This CDR3 comprises 14 residues. Germline CDR1 SGHAT, CDR2 FQNNGV. V was pared by 1 base and J by 7 bases, with 4 bases of the junction left unmatched. The DNA of the CDR3 is TGTGCCAGCAGCTTAGGGACTAGCGAGCGGACCCAGTACTTC. Translated: CASSLGTSERTQYF.